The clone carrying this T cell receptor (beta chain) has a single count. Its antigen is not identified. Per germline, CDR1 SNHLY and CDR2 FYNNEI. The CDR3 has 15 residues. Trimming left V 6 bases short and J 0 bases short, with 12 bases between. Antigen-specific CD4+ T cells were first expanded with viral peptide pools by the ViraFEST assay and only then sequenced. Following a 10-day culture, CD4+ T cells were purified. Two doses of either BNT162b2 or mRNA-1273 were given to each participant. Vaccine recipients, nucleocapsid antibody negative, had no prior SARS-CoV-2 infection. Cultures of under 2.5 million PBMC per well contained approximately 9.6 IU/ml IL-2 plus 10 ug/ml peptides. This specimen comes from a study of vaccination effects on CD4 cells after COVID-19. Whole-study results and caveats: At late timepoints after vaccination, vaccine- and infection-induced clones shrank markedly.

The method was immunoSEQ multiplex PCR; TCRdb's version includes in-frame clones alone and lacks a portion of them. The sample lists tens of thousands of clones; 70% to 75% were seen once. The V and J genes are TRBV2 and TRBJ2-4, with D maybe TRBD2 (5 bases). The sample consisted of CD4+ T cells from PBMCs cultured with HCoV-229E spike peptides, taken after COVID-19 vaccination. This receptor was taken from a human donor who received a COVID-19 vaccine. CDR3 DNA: TGTGCCAGCAGAGCTAACCGGGAAGCCAAAAACATTCAGTACTTC. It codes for CASRANREAKNIQYF.